This TCR beta chain appears in the sequencing data of a study of OX40 agonist ivuxolimab in advanced cancers. V was shortened by 1 base and J by 6 bases, with 10 bases between the two germline ends. In germline, CDR1 is MNHNS, CDR2 SASEGT. This CDR3 region has 14 residues. Clones were sequenced by immunoSEQ multiplex PCR, and TCRdb holds only the in-frame ones, with some missing. The table lists around 45,000 clones, about nine tenths of them singletons, with around 1.1% in the top ten. The source of this sequence is an adult with an advanced solid tumor such as melanoma, head and neck, liver or kidney cancer. J is TRBJ1-5 and V is TRBV6-1, with no clear D. The sample in question was CD4+ or CD8+ T cells sorted from blood, obtained in a trial of the OX40 agonist ivuxolimab. The CDR3 sequence is CASSEDLTTQPQHF. The CDR3 DNA reads TGTGCCAGCAGTGAAGACTTGACGACTCAGCCCCAGCATTTT.